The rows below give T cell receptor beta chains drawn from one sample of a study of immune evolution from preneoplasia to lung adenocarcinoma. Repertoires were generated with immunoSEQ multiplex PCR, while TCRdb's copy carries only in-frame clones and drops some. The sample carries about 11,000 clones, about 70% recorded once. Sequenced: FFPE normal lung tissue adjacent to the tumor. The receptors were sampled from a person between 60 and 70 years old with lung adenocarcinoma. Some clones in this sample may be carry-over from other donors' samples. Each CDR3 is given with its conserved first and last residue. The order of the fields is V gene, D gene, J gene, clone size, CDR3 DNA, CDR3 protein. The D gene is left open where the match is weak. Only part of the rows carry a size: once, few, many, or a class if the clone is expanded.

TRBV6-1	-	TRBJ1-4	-	TGTGCCAGCAGCCGGGGCTCTACCGAGAGGCTGTTTTTT	CASSRGSTERLFF
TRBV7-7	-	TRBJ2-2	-	TGTGCCAGCAGCGCCCTTAGTGGCACCGGGGAGCTGTTTTTT	CASSALSGTGELFF
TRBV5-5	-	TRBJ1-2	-	TGTGCCAGCAGCACGGACGGGACTAACTATGGCTACACCTTC	CASSTDGTNYGYTF
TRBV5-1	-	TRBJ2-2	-	TGCGCCAGCAGCTTGCGGCTCGGCGGCGACACCGGGGAGCTGTTTTTT	CASSLRLGGDTGELFF
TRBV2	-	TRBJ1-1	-	TGTGCCAGCAGCATGACGTTGGGCACCGAAGCTTTCTTT	CASSMTLGTEAFF
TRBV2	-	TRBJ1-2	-	TGTGCCAGCAGTGAAGGGGCCTCGATCTATGGCTACACCTTC	CASSEGASIYGYTF
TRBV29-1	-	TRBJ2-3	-	TGCAGCGTTGAAGATTACGCCGGGCGCCCCGATACGCAGTATTTT	CSVEDYAGRPDTQYF
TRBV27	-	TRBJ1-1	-	TGTGCCAGCCATACTCTCCAGAGGGACGGGGAAGCTTTCTTT	CASHTLQRDGEAFF
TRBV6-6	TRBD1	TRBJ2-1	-	TGTGCCAGCAGTTACAGGGGGCTCAATGAGCAGTTCTTC	CASSYRGLNEQFF
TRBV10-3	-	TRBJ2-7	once	TGTGCCATCAGTGAATGGGGATCTAAGAACGAGCAGTACTTC	CAISEWGSKNEQYF
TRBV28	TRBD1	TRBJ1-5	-	TGTGCCAGCAGTACGTACTCCGGGACAGGGCTCCGACAGCCCCAGCATTTT	CASSTYSGTGLRQPQHF
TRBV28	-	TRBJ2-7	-	TGTGCCAGCAGTTCCGAGGGAAGGAGCTACGAGCAGTACTTC	CASSSEGRSYEQYF
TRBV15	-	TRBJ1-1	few	TGTGCCACCAGCAGAGATTACGGCGGCACTGAAGCTTTCTTT	CATSRDYGGTEAFF
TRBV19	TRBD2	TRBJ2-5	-	TGTGCCAGTAGTACCTGGGGACTAGCGGGACAAGAGACCCAGTACTTC	CASSTWGLAGQETQYF
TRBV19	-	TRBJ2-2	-	TGTGCCAGTAGAATCCGGGGAGACGGGGAGCTGTTTTTT	CASRIRGDGELFF
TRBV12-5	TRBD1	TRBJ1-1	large	TGTGCTAGTGGTGAACAGGGGTCTGAAGCTTTCTTT	CASGEQGSEAFF
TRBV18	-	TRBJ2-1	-	TGTGCCAGCTCACCATGGGCGGAGGAGCAGTTCTTC	CASSPWAEEQFF
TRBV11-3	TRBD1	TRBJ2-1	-	TGTGCCAGCAGCATGGACAGGGGCTCCTACAATGAGCAGTTCTTC	CASSMDRGSYNEQFF
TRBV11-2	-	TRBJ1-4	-	TGTGCCAGCAGCCCTCGCCGCGGCCTAGAACTGTTTTTT	CASSPRRGLELFF
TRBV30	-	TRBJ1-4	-	TGTGCCTGGGCCCGGGACACCGAAGAAAAACTGTTTTTT	CAWARDTEEKLFF
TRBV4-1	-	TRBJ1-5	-	TGCGCCAGCAGCCGCCTGCAGGGGAGCAATCAGCCCCAGCATTTT	CASSRLQGSNQPQHF
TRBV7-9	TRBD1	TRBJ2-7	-	TGTGCCAGCAGCTTAGGAGGCTCCGGGACAGGGAGGGGGAACTACGAGCAGTACTTC	CASSLGGSGTGRGNYEQYF
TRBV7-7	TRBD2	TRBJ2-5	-	TGTGCTAGCAGCTTAAGCGGGAGAGCGCAAGAGACCCAGTACTTC	CASSLSGRAQETQYF